The 3 T cell receptor beta chains presented below share a single source sample, sequenced in a study of pediatric ulcerative colitis. TCRdb's copy holds only in-frame clones and misses some; the assay was immunoSEQ multiplex PCR. The profile shows approximately 17,000 clones, approximately 80% of them singletons. The rectum was sampled with one to two pinch biopsies at colonoscopy. The sequencing sample was made of gut tissue. These receptors were obtained from a boy younger than 18 who was a control in a study of pediatric ulcerative colitis.

The V call is TRBV9, the J call TRBJ2-3, with TRBD2 matching 8 bases. Losses at the gene ends were 0 bases for V and 5 bases for J; bases not matched to a gene: 5. The CDR3 is 15 amino acids. Germline-derived CDR1 and CDR2 are SGDLS and YYNGEE. The CDR3 protein is CASSVVSLAEDTQYF. As DNA, the CDR3 is TGTGCCAGCAGCGTAGTCTCACTAGCGGAAGATACGCAGTATTTT.

Worth noting for this clone: This sample also contains other DNA sequences that code for the same CDR3. The rearrangement joins TRBV6-1 to TRBJ1-2; D is unresolved. The germline gives CDR1 MNHNS, CDR2 SASEGT. The V end was cut by 5 bases, the J end by 7 bases, with 8 bases between. This CDR3 is 11 amino acids long. The CDR3 protein is CASSFAGGYTF. The CDR3 coding sequence is TGTGCCAGCAGTTTTGCAGGTGGCTACACCTTC.

The V call is TRBV7-9, the J call TRBJ1-4; no clear D gene. Germline V gene data show CDR1 as SEHNR and CDR2 as FQNEAQ (reference sequence). V shed 4 bases and J shed 7 bases, with 13 bases lying between them. CDR3 size: 14 residues. The CDR3 spells CASSSAQVPEKLFF. DNA of the CDR3: TGTGCCAGCAGCTCCGCCCAGGTGCCTGAAAAACTGTTTTTT.